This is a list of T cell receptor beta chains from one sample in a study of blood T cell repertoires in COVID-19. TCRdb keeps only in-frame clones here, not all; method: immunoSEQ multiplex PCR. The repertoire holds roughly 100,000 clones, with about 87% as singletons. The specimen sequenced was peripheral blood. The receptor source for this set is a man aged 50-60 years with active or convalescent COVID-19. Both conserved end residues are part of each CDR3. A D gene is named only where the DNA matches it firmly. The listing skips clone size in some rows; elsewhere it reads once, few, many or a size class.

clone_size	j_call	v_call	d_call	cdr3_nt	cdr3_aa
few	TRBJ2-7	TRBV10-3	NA	TGTGCCATCAGTGGGAGACGGAGGGACTACGAGCAGTACTTC	CAISGRRRDYEQYF
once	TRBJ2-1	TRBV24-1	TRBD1	TGTGCCACTAGGCCGGGACAGGGAGACGAGCAGTTCTTC	CATRPGQGDEQFF
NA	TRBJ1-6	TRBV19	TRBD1	TGTGCCAGTAGTTTCGGGACAGGAACTGAATCACCCCTCCACTTT	CASSFGTGTESPLHF
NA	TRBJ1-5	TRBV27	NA	TGTGCCAGCAGTTTAAGGGGCCAGCCCCAGCATTTT	CASSLRGQPQHF
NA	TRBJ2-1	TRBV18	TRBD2	TGTGCCAGCTCACACCTATCTAGCGGGGGATTGGATGAGCAGTTCTTC	CASSHLSSGGLDEQFF
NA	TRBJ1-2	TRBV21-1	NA	TGTGCCAGCAGCAAGTCCGGGACAGGGAATGGCTACACCTTC	CASSKSGTGNGYTF
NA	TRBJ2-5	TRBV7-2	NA	TGTGCCAGCAGCTGGAAAGGGGCGGCTCAAGAGACCCAGTACTTC	CASSWKGAAQETQYF
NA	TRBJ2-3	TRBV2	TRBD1	TGTGCCAGCAAGGGGGCGTGGGCAGATACGCAGTATTTT	CASKGAWADTQYF
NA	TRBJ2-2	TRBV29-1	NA	TGCAGCGTTGAAGTCGGAGGTCTTACCGGGGAGCTGTTTTTT	CSVEVGGLTGELFF
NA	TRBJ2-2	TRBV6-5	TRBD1	TGTGCCAGCAGTCCTCAGGGGGCTGGGACCGGGGAGCTGTTTTTT	CASSPQGAGTGELFF
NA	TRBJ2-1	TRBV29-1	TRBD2	TGCAGCGTTGACAACCGCGGGGGGAGCTCCTACAATGAGCAGTTCTTC	CSVDNRGGSSYNEQFF
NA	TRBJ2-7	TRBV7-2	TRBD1	TGTGCCAGCAGCTTAACCGGGACAGGGTGGAGATTC	CASSLTGTGWRF
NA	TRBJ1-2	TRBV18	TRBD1	TGTGCCAGCTCACCAGAGGGGGCAAGGGGCTACACCTTC	CASSPEGARGYTF
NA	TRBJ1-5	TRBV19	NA	TGTGCCAGTAGTATAGGGTTCCAGAGCAATCAGCCCCAGCATTTT	CASSIGFQSNQPQHF
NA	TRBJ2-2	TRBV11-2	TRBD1	TGTGCCAGCAGCTTAAGACAGGGATTAGACACCGGGGAGCTGTTTTTT	CASSLRQGLDTGELFF
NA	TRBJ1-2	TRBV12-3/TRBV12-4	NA	TGTGCCAGCAGTTTAGGACGGGGTGGCTACACCTTC	CASSLGRGGYTF
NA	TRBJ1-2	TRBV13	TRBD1	TGTGCCAGCAGCGAGGACAGGGCAGACTATGGCTACACCTTC	CASSEDRADYGYTF
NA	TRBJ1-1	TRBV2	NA	TGTGCCAGCAGTGAAAACACGAACACTGAAGCTTTCTTT	CASSENTNTEAFF
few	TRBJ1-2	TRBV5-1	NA	TGCGCCAGCAGCGACGAGGACATGGGCGGCTACACCTTC	CASSDEDMGGYTF
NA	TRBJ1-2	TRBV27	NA	TGTGCCAGCAGTTTATTTTGGACAAGCAACTATGGCTACACCTTC	CASSLFWTSNYGYTF
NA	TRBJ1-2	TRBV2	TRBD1	TGTGCCAGCAGTGTTGGGACAGGGGGCACCTATGGCTACACCTTC	CASSVGTGGTYGYTF
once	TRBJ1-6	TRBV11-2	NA	TGTGCCAGCAGCAAATTACAGGGTGAGGTTTCACCCCTCCACTTT	CASSKLQGEVSPLHF
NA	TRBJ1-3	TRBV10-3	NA	TGTGCCATCAGACAGGCTTCAGGAAACACCATATATTTT	CAIRQASGNTIYF
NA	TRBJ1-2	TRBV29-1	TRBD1	TGCAGCGTGGAGAGGCAGGGGGCCCCATATGGCTACACCTTC	CSVERQGAPYGYTF
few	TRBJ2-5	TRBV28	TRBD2	TGTGCCAGCACTCCTAGCGGGGGGCGACAAGAGACCCAGTACTTC	CASTPSGGRQETQYF
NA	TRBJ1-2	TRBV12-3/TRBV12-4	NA	TGTGCCAGCAGTTTAGATAGGGGCTATGGCTACACCTTC	CASSLDRGYGYTF
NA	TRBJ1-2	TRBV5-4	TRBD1	TGTGCCAGCACCGTACAAAAAGACAGGGCTGGCTACACCTTC	CASTVQKDRAGYTF
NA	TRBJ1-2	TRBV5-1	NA	TGCGCCAGCACCCTCTCCCCTACTAACTATGGCTACACCTTC	CASTLSPTNYGYTF
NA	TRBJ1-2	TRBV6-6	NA	TGTGCCAGCAGTGTCGACAGTAACTATGGCTACACCTTC	CASSVDSNYGYTF
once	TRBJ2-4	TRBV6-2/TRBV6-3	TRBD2	TGTGCCAGCAGTTACTCAACGCGCGGGGGGTTCTCCAAAAACATTCAGTACTTC	CASSYSTRGGFSKNIQYF
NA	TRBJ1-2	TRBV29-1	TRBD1	TGCAGCGTTACCATGGACAGGGCGGAGGGCTACACCTTC	CSVTMDRAEGYTF
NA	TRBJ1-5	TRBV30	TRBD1	TGTGCCTGGAGTATAACCGGGACAGGGGGCAATCAGCCCCAGCATTTT	CAWSITGTGGNQPQHF
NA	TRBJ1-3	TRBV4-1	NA	TGCGCCAGCAGTTTTAATACAGGGACCGGAAACACCATATATTTT	CASSFNTGTGNTIYF
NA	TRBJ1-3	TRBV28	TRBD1	TGTGCCAGCAGTTTGCCCCAACAGGGGGCGGCTGGAAACACCATATATTTT	CASSLPQQGAAGNTIYF
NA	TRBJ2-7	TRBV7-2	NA	TGTGCCAGCAGCTTAGGTTTCGGGACCTACGAGCAGTACTTC	CASSLGFGTYEQYF
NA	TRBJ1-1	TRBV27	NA	TGTGCCAGCAGTTTATTGACCGGACTGGGGAACACTGAAGCTTTCTTT	CASSLLTGLGNTEAFF
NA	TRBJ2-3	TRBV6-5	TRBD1	TGTGCCAGCAGTACGACAGGGAGCACAGATACGCAGTATTTT	CASSTTGSTDTQYF
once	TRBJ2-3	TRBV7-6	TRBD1	TGTGCCAGCTGGGACAGGGAGGGTACGCAGTATTTT	CASWDREGTQYF
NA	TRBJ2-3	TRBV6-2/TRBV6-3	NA	TGTGCCAGCAGTCCAGGGGGGAACACAGATACGCAGTATTTT	CASSPGGNTDTQYF
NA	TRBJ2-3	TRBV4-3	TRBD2	TGCGCCAGCAGCCAAGGGCAAGCGGGGGGCACAGATACGCAGTATTTT	CASSQGQAGGTDTQYF
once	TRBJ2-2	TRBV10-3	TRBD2	TGTGCCGCCGGGGGGGGGAACACCGGGGAGCTGTTTTTT	CAAGGGNTGELFF
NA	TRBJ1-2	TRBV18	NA	TGTGCCAGCTCGCCTGATCAGGACTATGGCTACACCTTC	CASSPDQDYGYTF
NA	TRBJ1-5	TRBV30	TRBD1	TGTGCCTGGAGTCCGACAGGGAATCAGCCCCAGCATTTT	CAWSPTGNQPQHF
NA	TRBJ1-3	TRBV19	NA	TGTGCCAGTAGTTTAAGCTCCCTCCTCGGAAACACCATATATTTT	CASSLSSLLGNTIYF
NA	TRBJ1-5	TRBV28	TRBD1	TGTGCCAGCAGCAAACCCGGGACAGGGGTTGGGCCCCAGCATTTT	CASSKPGTGVGPQHF
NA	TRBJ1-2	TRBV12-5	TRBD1	TGTGCTAGTGGTTCGATCGGACAGGGGTTAAATGGCTACACCTTC	CASGSIGQGLNGYTF
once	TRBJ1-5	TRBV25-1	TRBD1	TGTGCCAGCAGTACAGGGGGTGGGGGGGATCAGCCCCAGCATTTT	CASSTGGGGDQPQHF